This T cell receptor beta chain was sequenced for a study of cytomegalovirus exposure and HLA in healthy donors. General study results and limits: Immune exposure information available was restricted to CMV serostatus. Later, TCR association rates were found to vary by HLA locus, highest for DRB1 and lowest for HLA-C.

The CDR3 is made up of 16 amino acids. After removal of 0 bases from V and 7 bases from J, the junction contained 4 bases not matched to a gene. Germline CDR1 and CDR2: SGDLS and YYNGEE. PCR was performed using 60 Vbeta and 13 Jbeta primers. The authors' processing: Roughly 11 million shared chains were among around 80 million unique TCR beta chains counted in a later analysis. Repertoires were generated with immunoSEQ multiplex PCR, while TCRdb's copy carries only in-frame clones and drops some. For V, J and clone size, that table is used; D and trimming come from the DNA. The repertoire table contains roughly 34,000 clones. Everyone who donated was a healthy bone marrow donor. In regard to this clone: Its specificity is not known.

The sample was PBMCs. The V and J genes are TRBV9 and TRBJ2-1, with TRBD2 matching over 13 bases. This sequence originates from a woman in her forties in good health and CMV-seropositive. The DNA for the CDR3 is TGTGCCAGCAGCGTAGAAGGACTAGCGGGAGTGAATGAGCAGTTCTTC. Protein: CASSVEGLAGVNEQFF.